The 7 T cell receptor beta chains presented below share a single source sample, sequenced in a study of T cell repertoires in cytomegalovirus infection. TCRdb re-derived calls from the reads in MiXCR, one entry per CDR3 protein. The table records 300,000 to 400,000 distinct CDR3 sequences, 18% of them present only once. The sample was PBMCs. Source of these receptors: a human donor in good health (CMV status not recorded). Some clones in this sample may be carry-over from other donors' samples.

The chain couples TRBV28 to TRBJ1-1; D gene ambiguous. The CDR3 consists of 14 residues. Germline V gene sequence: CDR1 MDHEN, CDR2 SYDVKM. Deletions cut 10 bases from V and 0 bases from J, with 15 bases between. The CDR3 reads CATRRSRLNTEAFF. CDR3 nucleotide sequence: TGTGCCACCAGGAGGTCGCGGTTGAACACTGAAGCTTTCTTT.

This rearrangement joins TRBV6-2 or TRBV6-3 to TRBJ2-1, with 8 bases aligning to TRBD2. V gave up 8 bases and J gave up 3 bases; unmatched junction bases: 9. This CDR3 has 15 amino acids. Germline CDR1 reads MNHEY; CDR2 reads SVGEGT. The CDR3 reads CASRVGREVYNEQFF. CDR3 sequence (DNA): TGTGCCAGCCGTGTGGGGCGGGAGGTCTACAATGAGCAGTTCTTC.

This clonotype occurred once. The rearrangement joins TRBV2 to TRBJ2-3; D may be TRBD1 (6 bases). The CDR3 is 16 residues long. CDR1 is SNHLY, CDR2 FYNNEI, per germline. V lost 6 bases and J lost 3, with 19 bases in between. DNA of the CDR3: TGTGCCAGCAGCCCTTTCCATAAGGGGGAGACAGATACGCAGTATTTT. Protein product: CASSPFHKGETDTQYF. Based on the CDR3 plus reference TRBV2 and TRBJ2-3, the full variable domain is EPEVTQTPSHQVTQMGQEVILRCVPISNHLYFYWYRQILGQKVEFLVSFYNNEISEKSEIFDDQFSVERPDGSNFTLKIRSTKLEDSAMYFCASSPFHKGETDTQYFGPGTRLTVL.

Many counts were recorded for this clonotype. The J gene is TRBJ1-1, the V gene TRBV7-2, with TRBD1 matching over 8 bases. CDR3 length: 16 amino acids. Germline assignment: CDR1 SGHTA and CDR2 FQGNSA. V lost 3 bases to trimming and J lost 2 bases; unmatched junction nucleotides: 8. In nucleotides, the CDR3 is TGTGCCAGCAGCTTTTCAGGGGGCGGGGGAAACACTGAAGCTTTCTTT. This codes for CASSFSGGGGNTEAFF.

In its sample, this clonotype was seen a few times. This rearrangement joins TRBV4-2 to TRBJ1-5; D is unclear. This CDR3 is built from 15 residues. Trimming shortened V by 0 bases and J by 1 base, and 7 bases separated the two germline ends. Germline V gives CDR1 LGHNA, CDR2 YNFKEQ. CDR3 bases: TGTGCCAGCAGCCAAGATCGAGCGAGCAATCAGCCCCAGCATTTT. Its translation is CASSQDRASNQPQHF.

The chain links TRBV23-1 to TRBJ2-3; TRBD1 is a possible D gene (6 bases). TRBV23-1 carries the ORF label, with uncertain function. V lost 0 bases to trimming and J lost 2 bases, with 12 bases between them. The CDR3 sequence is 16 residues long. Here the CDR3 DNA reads TGCGCCAGCAGTCAATCGTGGGGGCATGACACAGATACGCAGTATTTT. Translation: CASSQSWGHDTDTQYF.

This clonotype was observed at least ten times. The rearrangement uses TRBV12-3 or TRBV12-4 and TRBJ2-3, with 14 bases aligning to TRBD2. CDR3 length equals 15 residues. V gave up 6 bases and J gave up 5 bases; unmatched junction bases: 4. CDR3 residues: CASRPGLAGVDTQYF. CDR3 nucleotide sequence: TGTGCCAGCAGGCCGGGACTAGCGGGAGTAGATACGCAGTATTTT.